Following are 8 T cell receptor beta chains from one sample sequenced in a study of blood T cell repertoires in COVID-19. The method was immunoSEQ multiplex PCR; TCRdb's version includes in-frame clones alone and lacks a portion of them. Of approximately 81,000 clones detected, roughly 86% appear once; the ten largest clones hold 7.4%. What was sequenced was peripheral blood. The source is a human donor in a cohort sampled during active COVID-19.

CDR3 sequence (DNA): TGTGCCAGCAGTCTTAACCCGGGACAGGGAGGTCAGCCCCAGCATTTT. Translating it yields CASSLNPGQGGQPQHF. The chain carries TRBV7-6 and TRBJ1-5, with 9 bases fitting TRBD1. Germline V gives CDR1 SGHVS, CDR2 FNYEAQ. Losses at the gene ends were 6 bases for V and 6 bases for J; bases not matched to a gene: 12. CDR3 size: 16 residues.

The chain joins TRBV4-3 to TRBJ2-1, with 10 bases identical to TRBD2. The germline gives CDR1 LGHNA, CDR2 YSLEER. V dropped 0 bases and J dropped 10; count of bases not matched to a gene: 12. The length of the CDR3 is 17 residues. The CDR3 DNA is TGCGCCAGCAGCCAAGAGAGCGGGGGGGGGAACCTTGAGGAGCAGTTCTTC. Translating it yields CASSQESGGGNLEEQFF.

The rearrangement joins TRBV5-5 to TRBJ2-5; 16 bases match TRBD2. Germline loops: CDR1 SGHKS, CDR2 YYEKEE (reference sequence). Trimming removed 1 base from V and 13 bases from J; junction bases left unmatched: 10. The CDR3 has 16 amino acids. The CDR3 sequence: CASSLPGTSGGAGSYF. As DNA, the CDR3 is TGTGCCAGCAGCTTGCCCGGGACTAGCGGGGGGGCTGGTTCGTACTTC. Based on the CDR3 plus reference TRBV5-5 and TRBJ2-5, the full variable domain is DAGVTQSPTHLIKTRGQQVTLRCSPISGHKSVSWYQQVLGQGPQFIFQYYEKEERGRGNFPDRFSARQFPNYSSELNVNALLLGDSALYLCASSLPGTSGGAGSYFGPGTRLLVL.

The chain uses TRBV5-1 and TRBJ2-2; TRBD2 aligns across 7 bases. The CDR3 spans 13 residues. Per the germline V gene, CDR1 is SGHRS and CDR2 is YFSETQ. Germline trimming cut 4 bases from V and 4 bases from J; bases unmatched to any gene: 1. The CDR3 DNA reads as TGCGCCAGCAGCCCGGGGGGCACCGGGGAGCTGTTTTTT. This encodes CASSPGGTGELFF. The variable domain in full, completed from reference TRBV5-1 and TRBJ2-2, reads KAGVTQTPRYLIKTRGQQVTLSCSPISGHRSVSWYQQTPGQGLQFLFEYFSETQRNKGNFPGRFSGRQFSNSRSEMNVSTLELGDSALYLCASSPGGTGELFFGEGSRLTVL.

This clone showed up just once. The chain carries TRBV7-6 and TRBJ2-7; a possible D gene is TRBD2 (5 bases). Trimming removed 0 bases from V and 1 base from J, with 10 bases in between. The germline V gene has CDR1 SGHVS and CDR2 FNYEAQ. The CDR3 is 15 amino acids. The CDR3 sequence is CASSLALGESYEQYF. CDR3 nucleotides: TGTGCCAGCAGCTTAGCTCTCGGGGAATCCTACGAGCAGTACTTC.

V and J are TRBV5-1 and TRBJ1-1; 8 bases fit TRBD1. The CDR3 runs 14 residues. V lost 5 bases to trimming and J lost 3 bases; unmatched junction nucleotides: 6. Germline CDR1 and CDR2: SGHRS and YFSETQ. The CDR3 protein is CASSPGQVYTEAFF. The DNA of the CDR3 is TGCGCCAGCAGTCCGGGACAGGTGTACACTGAAGCTTTCTTT.

This chain uses TRBV5-8 with TRBJ1-2; TRBD1 aligns across 8 bases. This CDR3 is 15 amino acids long. V lost 4 bases to trimming and J lost 11 bases; unmatched junction nucleotides: 16. Germline lookup yields CDR1 SGHTS and CDR2 YDEGEE. The DNA for the CDR3 is TGTGCCAGCAGCACCCGACAGGGGCATCTATTTGGGTACACCTTC. Protein sequence: CASSTRQGHLFGYTF.

V and J are TRBV4-2 and TRBJ2-4; weak D call: TRBD2 (7 bases). The CDR3 runs to 14 residues. V was trimmed by 0 bases and J by 9 bases, leaving 12 bases between them. Germline CDR1 is LGHNA and CDR2 is YNFKEQ. CDR3 loop: CASSQEGGGGIQYF. CDR3 bases: TGTGCCAGCAGCCAAGAGGGGGGGGGCGGCATTCAGTACTTC.